These 16 T cell receptor beta chains originate from one sample sequenced in a study of OX40 agonist ivuxolimab in advanced cancers. Profiled with immunoSEQ multiplex PCR; TCRdb holds only in-frame clones, not every one. Altogether some 60,000 clones are present, about 85% being singletons, with the ten largest covering under 5%. Sample: CD4+ or CD8+ T cells sorted from blood, taken in a trial of the OX40 agonist ivuxolimab. The receptors here all came from an adult with an advanced solid tumor such as melanoma, head and neck, liver or kidney cancer.

Concerning this clone: Other DNA sequences in this sample translate to the same CDR3. The chain couples TRBV7-9 to TRBJ2-7; D is ambiguous. From germline, CDR1 is SEHNR and CDR2 FQNEAQ (reference sequence). The V end was cut by 0 bases, the J end by 1 base, with 7 bases between. CDR3 size: 14 residues. This chain's CDR3 is CASSLAQSSYEQYF. DNA of the CDR3: TGTGCCAGCAGCTTAGCCCAGTCATCCTACGAGCAGTACTTC. Looking up the rest from reference TRBV7-9 and TRBJ2-7 gives the full variable domain: DTGVSQNPRHKITKRGQNVTFRCDPISEHNRLYWYRQTLGQGPEFLTYFQNEAQLEKSRLLSDRFSAERPKGSFSTLEIQRTEQGDSAMYLCASSLAQSSYEQYFGPGTRLTVT.

The gene calls are TRBV18 and TRBJ2-2; a weak D match, TRBD2 (6 bases). There are 14 residues in the CDR3. V dropped 3 bases and J dropped 5 bases, with 10 bases sitting between them. CDR1 KGHSH and CDR2 LQKENI come from the germline V gene. CDR3: CASSPPTRTGELFF. CDR3 DNA: TGTGCCAGCTCACCTCCGACTAGAACCGGGGAGCTGTTTTTT.

This chain uses TRBV2 with TRBJ1-5; D is ambiguous. V shed 0 bases and J shed 2 bases, with 8 bases lying between them. This CDR3 spans 15 amino acids. Germline CDR1 SNHLY, CDR2 FYNNEI. CDR3 nucleotide sequence: TGTGCCAGCAGTGAAGCGCCCCAGGGCAATCAGCCCCAGCATTTT. This codes for CASSEAPQGNQPQHF. Full variable domain (outside the CDR3, taken from reference TRBV2 and TRBJ1-5): EPEVTQTPSHQVTQMGQEVILRCVPISNHLYFYWYRQILGQKVEFLVSFYNNEISEKSEIFDDQFSVERPDGSNFTLKIRSTKLEDSAMYFCASSEAPQGNQPQHFGDGTRLSIL.

The chain recombines TRBV29-1 with TRBJ1-1; D not resolved. The CDR3 is 13 amino acids. CDR1 and CDR2 (germline): SQVTM, ANQGSEA. Trimming cost V 4 bases and J 0 bases, with 9 bases left between them. In nucleotides, the CDR3 is TGCAGCGTTGTGCCTTTTTTGAACACTGAAGCTTTCTTT. Translating gives CSVVPFLNTEAFF.

The J gene is TRBJ2-7, the V gene TRBV9; D is ambiguous. The V end lost 6 bases, the J end lost 0 bases, and 10 bases lay between the germline ends. Germline V gene lookup returns CDR1 SGDLS and CDR2 YYNGEE. This CDR3 comprises 13 residues. DNA of the CDR3: TGTGCCAGCACCCGGACGGACTCCTACGAGCAGTACTTC. Translated, it gives CASTRTDSYEQYF.

V usage is TRBV4-1 and J usage is TRBJ1-4; TRBD1 is a possible D gene (6 bases). Looked up from germline, CDR1 is MGHRA and CDR2 is YSYEKL. CDR3 length: 16 amino acids. V was shortened by 0 bases and J by 8 bases, with 16 bases between the two germline ends. The CDR3 spells CASSQDIRGQREKLFF. The CDR3 DNA is TGCGCCAGCAGCCAAGATATCAGGGGCCAGCGGGAAAAACTGTTTTTT.

V usage is TRBV7-8 and J usage is TRBJ1-1; 8 nucleotides align to TRBD1. This CDR3 comprises 14 residues. J gave up 3 bases and V 5 bases, and 5 bases lay outside the gene matches. Germline V gives CDR1 SGHVS, CDR2 FQNEAQ. The CDR3 here is CASSVTGVDTEAFF. The DNA for the CDR3 is TGTGCCAGCAGCGTGACAGGGGTGGACACTGAAGCTTTCTTT.

V and J are TRBV19 and TRBJ1-3; 9 nucleotides match TRBD1. Trimming cost V 5 bases and J 0 bases; bases outside gene matches: 2. CDR3 size: 15 residues. Germline values: CDR1 LNHDA, CDR2 SQIVND (reference sequence). The CDR3 bases are TGTGCCAGTAGTTGGACAGGGGACTCTGGAAACACCATATATTTT. Translating it yields CASSWTGDSGNTIYF.

The chain uses TRBV19 and TRBJ1-2, with D unresolved. The CDR3 length is 13 residues. Trimming left V 0 bases short and J 5 bases short, with 7 bases between. The germline V gene encodes CDR1 LNHDA and CDR2 SQIVND (reference sequence). CDR3 region: CASSIDGRYGYTF. The CDR3 region has the DNA TGTGCCAGTAGTATAGATGGACGGTATGGCTACACCTTC.

The V gene is TRBV11-2, the J gene TRBJ1-1; D remains unclear. The germline CDR1 and CDR2 sequences are SGHAT and FQNNGV. This CDR3 comprises 15 residues. Deletions cut 0 bases from V and 1 base from J, with 9 bases between. CDR3 nucleotides: TGTGCCAGCAGCTTAGATTTGAGGGAGAACACTGAAGCTTTCTTT. Its protein product is CASSLDLRENTEAFF.

The genes are TRBV2 and TRBJ1-3; D may be TRBD1 (5 bases). This CDR3 has 15 residues. The germline gives CDR1 SNHLY, CDR2 FYNNEI. V was cut by 6 bases and J by 0 bases, with 12 bases left in between. The CDR3 DNA sequence: TGTGCCAGCAGATCGGGACGGAACTCTGGAAACACCATATATTTT. Amino acid sequence: CASRSGRNSGNTIYF.

V is TRBV6-5 and J is TRBJ2-5; TRBD1 agrees at 7 bases. This CDR3 has 12 amino acids. CDR1 and CDR2 (germline): MNHEY, SVGAGI. V lost 6 bases, J lost 6 bases, and 4 bases stayed unmatched. CDR3 sequence: CASSKGGQTQYF. CDR3 DNA sequence: TGTGCCAGCAGCAAAGGGGGCCAGACCCAGTACTTC.

Only one count was recorded for this clone. CDR3 nucleotides: TGTGCCAGCAGTGGATTGAGGGGATCAGGAGGAAACACCATATATTTT. Its protein is CASSGLRGSGGNTIYF. V gene TRBV2 combines with J gene TRBJ1-3, with a tentative D call TRBD1 (5 bases). Trimming stripped 4 bases from V and 4 bases from J, with 17 bases between. The CDR3 contains 16 residues. Germline V gives CDR1 SNHLY, CDR2 FYNNEI.

The chain joins TRBV13 to TRBJ2-1; 8 bases are a match to TRBD2. From germline, CDR1 is PRHDT and CDR2 FYEKMQ (reference sequence). The CDR3 runs to 17 residues. V shed 1 base, J shed 8 bases, and the junction held 13 bases outside the gene matches. CDR3 sequence (DNA): TGTGCCAGCAGCTTAGTAGGCGGGGGGCCTACCGCGGATGAGCAGTTCTTC. Translating gives CASSLVGGGPTADEQFF.

This chain uses TRBV4-1 with TRBJ1-4; 9 bases line up with TRBD1. Germline CDR1 and CDR2: MGHRA and YSYEKL. V trimming: 4 bases; J trimming: 8 bases; junction bases outside the gene matches: 5. This CDR3 is built from 14 residues. In nucleotides, the CDR3 is TGCGCCAGCAGCCGTGACAGGGGGGACGAAAAACTGTTTTTT. As protein: CASSRDRGDEKLFF.

This clone was observed a handful of times. The gene calls are TRBV4-1 and TRBJ2-1, with 7 bases fitting TRBD1. The V and J ends lost 0 bases and 3 bases, in that order; junction bases with no gene match: 5. The CDR3 is 16 amino acids. Germline CDR1 and CDR2: MGHRA and YSYEKL. CDR3 region: CASSQDPRGSYNEQFF. The CDR3 DNA is TGCGCCAGCAGCCAAGATCCCAGGGGGAGCTACAATGAGCAGTTCTTC.